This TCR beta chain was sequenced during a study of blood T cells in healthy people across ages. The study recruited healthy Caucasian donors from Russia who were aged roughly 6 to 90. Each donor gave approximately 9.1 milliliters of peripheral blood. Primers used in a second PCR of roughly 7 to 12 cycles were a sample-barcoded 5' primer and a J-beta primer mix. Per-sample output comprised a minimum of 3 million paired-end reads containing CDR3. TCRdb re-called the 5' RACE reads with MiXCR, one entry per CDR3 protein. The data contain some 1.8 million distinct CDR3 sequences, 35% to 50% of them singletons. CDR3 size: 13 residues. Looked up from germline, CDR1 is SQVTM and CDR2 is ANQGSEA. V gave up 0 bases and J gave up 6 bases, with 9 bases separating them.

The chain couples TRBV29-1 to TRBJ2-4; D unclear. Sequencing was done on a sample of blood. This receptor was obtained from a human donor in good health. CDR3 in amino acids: CSVEDLGINIQYF. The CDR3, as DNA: TGCAGCGTTGAAGATCTGGGTATAAACATTCAGTACTTC.